This T cell receptor (beta chain) was sequenced in a study of T-cell memory formation after mild COVID-19. This CDR3 has 15 residues. The V end was cut by 5 bases, the J end by 8 bases, with 18 bases between. The germline gives CDR1 LNHNV, CDR2 YYDKDF (reference sequence). MiXCR was run by TCRdb on the 5' RACE reads, yielding one entry per CDR3 protein. The table shows approximately 400,000 distinct CDR3 sequences, with about 20% occurring only once. The origin of this receptor is a man aged 18 to 29 who had mild COVID-19 (a few samples of this study predate the infection). Cell type and time point are not known. This chain uses TRBV15 with TRBJ1-4; D is possibly TRBD1 (6 bases). The sample taken for sequencing was PBMCs or a T cell subset sorted from them (not recorded which). The CDR3 region is CATSGGTLLGEKLFF. CDR3 coding DNA: TGTGCCACCAGCGGCGGGACACTTCTAGGAGAAAAACTGTTTTTT. Complete variable domain (other parts from reference TRBV15 and TRBJ1-4): DAMVIQNPRYQVTQFGKPVTLSCSQTLNHNVMYWYQQKSSQAPKLLFHYYDKDFNNEADTPDNFQSRRPNTSFCFLDIRSPGLGDTAMYLCATSGGTLLGEKLFFGSGTQLSVL.